The 2 T cell receptor beta chains below were found in one sample sequenced in a study of PD-L1 blockade in urothelial cancer. Assay: immunoSEQ multiplex PCR; the TCRdb copy retains only in-frame clones and omits some. The sample records 40,000 to 55,000 clones, about 87% being singletons. The sample consisted of PBMCs, taken around atezolizumab (anti-PD-L1) treatment. All receptors come from a man aged 35 to 55 with urothelial cancer.

This clone showed up just a few times. The rearrangement links TRBV28 to TRBJ2-7, with 12 positions matching TRBD1. The length of the CDR3 is 14 residues. Germline lookup yields CDR1 MDHEN and CDR2 SYDVKM. V was pared by 7 bases and J by 7 bases, with 8 bases of the junction left unmatched. CDR3 residues: CASIPGTGGGEQYF. CDR3 bases: TGTGCCAGCATCCCCGGGACAGGGGGCGGGGAGCAGTACTTC.

The chain couples TRBV28 to TRBJ2-5; 9 bases align to TRBD2. V lost 2 bases, J lost 7 bases, and 5 bases stayed unmatched. Germline V gene lookup returns CDR1 MDHEN and CDR2 SYDVKM. The CDR3 spans 14 residues. This CDR3 is CASSLPSGVGTQYF. The CDR3 bases are TGTGCCAGCAGTTTACCTAGCGGGGTGGGGACCCAGTACTTC.